Sequencing of this TCR beta chain was carried out in a study of shared clonotypes between healthy human individuals. About this clone itself: The antigen remains undetermined.

Repertoires were generated with immunoSEQ multiplex PCR, while TCRdb's copy carries only in-frame clones and drops some. The data show 2,500,000 or so clones, with 85% to 95% seen just once and approximately 0.4% held by the top ten. Donors, without exception, were Caucasian adults residing in Nashville, Tennessee. Per germline, CDR1 SGHRS and CDR2 YFSETQ. The germline V and J ends were trimmed by 2 bases and 4 bases, with 10 bases remaining between them. The CDR3 has 13 amino acids. Study results and caveats: Across four donors, naive CD4 shared around 5.3%, naive CD8 more than 3%, memory CD4 over 2%, memory CD8 about 0.4%.

The sample was naive CD4+ T cells from PBMCs. The subset was: CD45RA+ positively selected. The origin of this receptor is a man between 18 and 35 years old in good health. Some clones in this sample may be carry-over from other donors' samples. The gene calls are TRBV5-1 and TRBJ2-7; D is unresolved. The CDR3 protein is CASSFDSGYEQYF. For the CDR3, the DNA is TGCGCCAGCAGCTTTGACTCGGGTTACGAGCAGTACTTC.